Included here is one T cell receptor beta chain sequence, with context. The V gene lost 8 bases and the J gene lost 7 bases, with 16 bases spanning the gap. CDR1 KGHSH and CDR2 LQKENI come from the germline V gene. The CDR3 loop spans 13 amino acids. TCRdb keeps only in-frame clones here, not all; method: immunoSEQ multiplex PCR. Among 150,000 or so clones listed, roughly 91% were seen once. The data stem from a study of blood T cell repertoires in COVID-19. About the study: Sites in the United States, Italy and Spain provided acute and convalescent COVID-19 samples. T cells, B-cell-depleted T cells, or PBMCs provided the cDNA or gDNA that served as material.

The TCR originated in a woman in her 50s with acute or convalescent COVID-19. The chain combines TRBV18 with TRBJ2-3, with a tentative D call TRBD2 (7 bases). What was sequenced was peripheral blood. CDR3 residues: CASGGAEKNTQYF. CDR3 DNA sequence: TGTGCCAGCGGGGGGGCCGAGAAGAATACGCAGTATTTT.